This T cell receptor beta chain derives from a study of shared clonotypes between healthy human individuals. Donors had no recently reported acute infections or vaccinations and were HIV-negative. Each sample came from a Caucasian adult donor living in Nashville, Tennessee. The CD4+ fraction was divided into a CD45RA+ naive subset and a CD45RA-negative memory subset. CDR1 is SGHRS, CDR2 YFSETQ, per germline. V was cut by 0 bases and J by 0 bases, with 10 bases left in between. CDR3 length: 16 amino acids. Remarks on this clone: Its antigen is unidentified.

Data came from immunoSEQ multiplex PCR; TCRdb stores just in-frame clones and leaves some out. The sample includes about 1.1 million clones, approximately 77% of them seen just once. General study findings and limits: Generally, naive subsets (rather than memory subsets) showed larger estimated richness.

The origin of this receptor is a man between 18 and 35 years old in good health. Some clones in this sample may be carry-over from other donors' samples. Sequenced material: memory CD4+ T cells from PBMCs. Subset given: CD45RA-negative fraction. The gene calls are TRBV5-1 and TRBJ1-3; D is possibly TRBD1 (6 bases). The CDR3 protein is CASSLGTADSGNTIYF. DNA of the CDR3: TGCGCCAGCAGCTTGGGGACAGCAGACTCTGGAAACACCATATATTTT.